This T cell receptor beta chain appears in the sequencing data of a study of cytomegalovirus exposure and HLA in healthy donors. General observations from the study: Specificity for CMV antigens was confirmed in vitro for a few of the CMV-associated chains.

PCR employed 60 Vbeta and 13 Jbeta primers. The protocol was immunoSEQ multiplex PCR, while the TCRdb copy is restricted to in-frame clones and leaves out a portion. The table records 160,000 or so clones, 55% to 75% of them present only once. With respect to this clone: Its target is unknown.

V was shortened by 5 bases and J by 2 bases, with 15 bases between the two germline ends. CDR1 is SGHNT and CDR2 is YENEEA in the germline V gene. CDR3 length: 15 residues. The chain joins TRBV11-3 to TRBJ2-5, with a possible D match to TRBD1 (5 bases). The sequence was obtained from a human donor in good health. The specimen sequenced was PBMCs. In DNA form, the CDR3 reads TGTGCCAGCAGCACCCACTGGGGCAGGCAAGAGACCCAGTACTTC. This encodes CASSTHWGRQETQYF.